This paragraph covers one TCR beta chain sequence. Its antigen is undetermined. The V gene lost 4 bases and the J gene lost 1 base, with 10 bases spanning the gap. This CDR3 has 14 amino acids. The germline V gene has CDR1 LNHDA and CDR2 SQIVND (reference sequence). This record comes from a study of identifying expanded T cells in peripheral blood. Here immunoSEQ multiplex PCR was the method, and the copy in TCRdb shows in-frame clones only, minus some. The sample yields 90,000 to 100,000 clones, around 90% seen once. Whole-study results and caveats: Clone count variance between roughly 2-week samples rose with total template count.

Sequenced input: blood. The rearrangement links TRBV19 to TRBJ1-1; D unclear. The sequence was collected from a person between 18 and 75 years old in good health. The CDR3, as DNA: TGTGCCAGTAGTAGAGAGGGAGGGAACACTGAAGCTTTCTTT. Its protein is CASSREGGNTEAFF.